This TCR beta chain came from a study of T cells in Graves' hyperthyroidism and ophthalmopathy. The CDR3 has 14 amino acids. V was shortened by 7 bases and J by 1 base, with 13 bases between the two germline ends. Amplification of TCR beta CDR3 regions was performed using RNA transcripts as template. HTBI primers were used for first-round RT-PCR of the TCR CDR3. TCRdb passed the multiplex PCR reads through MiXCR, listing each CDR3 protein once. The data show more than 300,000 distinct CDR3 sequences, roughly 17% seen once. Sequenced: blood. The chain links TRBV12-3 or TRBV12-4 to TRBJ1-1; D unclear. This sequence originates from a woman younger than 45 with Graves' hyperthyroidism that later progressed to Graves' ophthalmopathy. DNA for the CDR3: TGTGCCAGCACCTCCATTACAGCGAACACTGAAGCTTTCTTT. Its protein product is CASTSITANTEAFF.